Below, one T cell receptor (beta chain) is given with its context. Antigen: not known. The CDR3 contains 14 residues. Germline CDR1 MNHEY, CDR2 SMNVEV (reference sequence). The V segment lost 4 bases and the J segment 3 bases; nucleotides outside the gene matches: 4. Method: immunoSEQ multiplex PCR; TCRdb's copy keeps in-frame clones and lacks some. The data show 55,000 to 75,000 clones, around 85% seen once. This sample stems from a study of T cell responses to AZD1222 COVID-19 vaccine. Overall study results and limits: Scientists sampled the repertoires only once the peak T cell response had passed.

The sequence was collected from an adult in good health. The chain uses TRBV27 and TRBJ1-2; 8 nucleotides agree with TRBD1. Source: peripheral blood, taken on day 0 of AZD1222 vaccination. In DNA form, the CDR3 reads TGTGCCAGCAGTTGGCAGGGGGCAGACTATGGCTACACCTTC. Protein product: CASSWQGADYGYTF.